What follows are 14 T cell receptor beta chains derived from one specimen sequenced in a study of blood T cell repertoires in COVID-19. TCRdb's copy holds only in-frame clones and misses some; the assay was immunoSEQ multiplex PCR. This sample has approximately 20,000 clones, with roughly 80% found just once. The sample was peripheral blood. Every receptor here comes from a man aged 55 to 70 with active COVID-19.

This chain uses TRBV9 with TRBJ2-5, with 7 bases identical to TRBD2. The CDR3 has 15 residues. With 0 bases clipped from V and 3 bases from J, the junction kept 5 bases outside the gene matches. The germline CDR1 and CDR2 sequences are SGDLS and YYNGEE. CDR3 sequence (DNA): TGTGCCAGCAGCGTAGAAGCGGGATTAAAAGAGACCCAGTACTTC. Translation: CASSVEAGLKETQYF.

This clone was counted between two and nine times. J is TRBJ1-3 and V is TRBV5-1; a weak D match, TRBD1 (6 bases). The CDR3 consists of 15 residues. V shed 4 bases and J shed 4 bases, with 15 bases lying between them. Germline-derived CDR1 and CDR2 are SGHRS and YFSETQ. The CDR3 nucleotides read TGCGCCAGCAGCCGGGGACAACCGGCAGGAAACACCATATATTTT. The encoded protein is CASSRGQPAGNTIYF. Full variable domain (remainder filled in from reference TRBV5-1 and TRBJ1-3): KAGVTQTPRYLIKTRGQQVTLSCSPISGHRSVSWYQQTPGQGLQFLFEYFSETQRNKGNFPGRFSGRQFSNSRSEMNVSTLELGDSALYLCASSRGQPAGNTIYFGEGSWLTVV.

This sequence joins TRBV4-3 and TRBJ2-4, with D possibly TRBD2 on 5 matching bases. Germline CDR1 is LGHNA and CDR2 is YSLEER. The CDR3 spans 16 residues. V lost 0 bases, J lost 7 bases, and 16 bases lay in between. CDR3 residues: CASSQDTPGRGNIQYF. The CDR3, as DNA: TGCGCCAGCAGCCAAGATACTCCGGGGAGAGGGAACATTCAGTACTTC.

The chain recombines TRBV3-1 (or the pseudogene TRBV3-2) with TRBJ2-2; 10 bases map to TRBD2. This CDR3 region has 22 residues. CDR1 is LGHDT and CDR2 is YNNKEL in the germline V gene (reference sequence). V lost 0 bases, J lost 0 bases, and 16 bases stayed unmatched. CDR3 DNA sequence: TGTGCCAGCAGCCAAGAGTCGGAGCGGGAACTAGCGGGACATACGAACACCGGGGAGCTGTTTTTT. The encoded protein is CASSQESERELAGHTNTGELFF.

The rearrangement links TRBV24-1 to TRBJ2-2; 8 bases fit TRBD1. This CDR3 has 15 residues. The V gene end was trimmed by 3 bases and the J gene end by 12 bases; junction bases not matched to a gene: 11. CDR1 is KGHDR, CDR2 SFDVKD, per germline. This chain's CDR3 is CATSDRLDRARKLFF. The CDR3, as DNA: TGTGCCACCAGTGATCGACTGGACAGGGCGAGGAAGCTGTTTTTT.

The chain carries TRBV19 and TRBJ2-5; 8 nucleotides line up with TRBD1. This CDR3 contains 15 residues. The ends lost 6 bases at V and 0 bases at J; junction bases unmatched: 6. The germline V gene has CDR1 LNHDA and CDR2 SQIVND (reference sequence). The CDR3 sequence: CASSAGTGNQETQYF. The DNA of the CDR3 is TGTGCCAGTAGCGCCGGGACAGGCAACCAAGAGACCCAGTACTTC.

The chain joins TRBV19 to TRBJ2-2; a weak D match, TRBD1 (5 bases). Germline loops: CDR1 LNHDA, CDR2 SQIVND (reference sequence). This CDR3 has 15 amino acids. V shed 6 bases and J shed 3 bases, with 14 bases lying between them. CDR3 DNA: TGTGCCAGTAGAATTCAGGGCTCTTACACCGGGGAGCTGTTTTTT. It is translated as CASRIQGSYTGELFF.

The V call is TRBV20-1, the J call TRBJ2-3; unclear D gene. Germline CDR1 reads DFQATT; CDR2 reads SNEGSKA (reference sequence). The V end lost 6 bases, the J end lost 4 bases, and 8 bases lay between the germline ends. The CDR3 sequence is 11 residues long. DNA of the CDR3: TGCAGTGCCTTTCTCTCAGATACGCAGTATTTT. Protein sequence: CSAFLSDTQYF.

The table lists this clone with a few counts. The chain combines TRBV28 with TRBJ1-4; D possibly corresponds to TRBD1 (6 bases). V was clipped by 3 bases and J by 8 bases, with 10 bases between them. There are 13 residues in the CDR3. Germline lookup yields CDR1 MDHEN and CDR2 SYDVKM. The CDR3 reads CASSFSGDEKLFF. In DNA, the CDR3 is TGTGCCAGCAGTTTTTCAGGGGACGAAAAACTGTTTTTT. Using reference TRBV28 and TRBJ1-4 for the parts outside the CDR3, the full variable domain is DVKVTQSSRYLVKRTGEKVFLECVQDMDHENMFWYRQDPGLGLRLIYFSYDVKMKEKGDIPEGYSVSREKKERFSLILESASTNQTSMYLCASSFSGDEKLFFGSGTQLSVL.

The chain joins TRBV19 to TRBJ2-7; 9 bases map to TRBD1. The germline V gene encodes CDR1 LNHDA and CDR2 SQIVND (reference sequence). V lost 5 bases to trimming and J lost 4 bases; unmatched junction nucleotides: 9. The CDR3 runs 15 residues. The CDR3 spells CASSGTPTGGYEQYF. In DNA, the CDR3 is TGTGCCAGTAGTGGAACTCCGACAGGGGGGTACGAGCAGTACTTC.

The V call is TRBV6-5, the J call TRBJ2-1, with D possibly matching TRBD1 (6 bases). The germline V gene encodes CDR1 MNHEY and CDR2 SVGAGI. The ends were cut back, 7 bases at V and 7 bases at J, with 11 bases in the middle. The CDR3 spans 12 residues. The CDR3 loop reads CASILDRNEQFF. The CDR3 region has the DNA TGTGCCAGCATTCTCGACAGGAATGAGCAGTTCTTC.

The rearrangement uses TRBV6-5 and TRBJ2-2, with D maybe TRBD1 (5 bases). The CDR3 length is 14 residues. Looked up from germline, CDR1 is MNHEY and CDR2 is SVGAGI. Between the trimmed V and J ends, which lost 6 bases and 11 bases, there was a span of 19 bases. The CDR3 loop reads CASRTGFQISELFF. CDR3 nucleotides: TGTGCCAGCAGAACAGGATTCCAGATTAGTGAGCTGTTTTTT.

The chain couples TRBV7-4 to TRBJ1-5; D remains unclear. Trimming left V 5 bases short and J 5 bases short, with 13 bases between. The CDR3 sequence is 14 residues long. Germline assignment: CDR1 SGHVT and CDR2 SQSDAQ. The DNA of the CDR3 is TGTGCCAGCAGCCTACGGACTATTTATCAGCCCCAGCATTTT. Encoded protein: CASSLRTIYQPQHF.

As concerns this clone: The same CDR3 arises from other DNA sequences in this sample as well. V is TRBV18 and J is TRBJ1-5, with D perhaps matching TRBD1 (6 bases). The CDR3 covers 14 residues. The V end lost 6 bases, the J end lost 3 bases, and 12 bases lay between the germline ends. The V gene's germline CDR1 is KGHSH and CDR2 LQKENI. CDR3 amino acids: CASSPGAANQPQHF. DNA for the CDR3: TGTGCCAGCTCTCCAGGGGCGGCCAATCAGCCCCAGCATTTT.